Listed here are 4 T cell receptor beta chains from one sample, sequenced in a study of CD8 T cells in ankylosing spondylitis. One entry per CDR3 protein results from TCRdb running MiXCR on the 5' RACE reads. The sample shows roughly 240,000 distinct CDR3 sequences, approximately 30% of them seen only once. The sample comprised blood, either unsorted or a sorted T cell fraction (not recorded which). Receptor source: a male donor with ankylosing spondylitis or in good health (not recorded which).

This clonotype turned up a few times. This chain links TRBV6-5 with TRBJ2-3; possible D gene TRBD2, 5 bases. Germline V gives CDR1 MNHEY, CDR2 SVGAGI. Trimming stripped 2 bases from V and 5 bases from J, with 17 bases between. CDR3 length equals 16 residues. The CDR3 sequence: CASSYGGQGEKDTQYF. The CDR3 DNA follows: TGTGCCAGCAGTTACGGCGGGCAAGGAGAGAAAGATACGCAGTATTTT.

The gene calls are TRBV15 and TRBJ2-3; no clear D. Germline CDR1 and CDR2: LNHNV and YYDKDF (reference sequence). The V end lost 6 bases, the J end lost 1 base, and 8 bases lay between the germline ends. The CDR3 spans 13 residues. In DNA form, the CDR3 reads TGTGCCACCAGTCCCTCCCGCACAGATACGCAGTATTTT. Translating it yields CATSPSRTDTQYF.

The genes are TRBV15 and TRBJ2-3, with D possibly TRBD1 on 5 matching bases. V lost 1 base, J lost 2 bases, and 10 bases lay in between. The CDR3 runs 15 residues. The germline V gene has CDR1 LNHNV and CDR2 YYDKDF (reference sequence). The CDR3: CATSRGETDTDTQYF. The DNA for the CDR3 is TGTGCCACCAGCAGAGGTGAGACAGACACAGATACGCAGTATTTT.

Remarks on this clonotype: A read error may produce the germline difference seen at one junction end. The V and J genes are TRBV12-3 or TRBV12-4 and TRBJ2-2, with a weak D call TRBD1 (6 bases). The CDR3 sequence is 15 residues long. The CDR3 sequence is CASSLSTGNAGELFF. The CDR3 DNA follows: TGTGCCAGCAGTTTAAGCACAGGGAACGCCGGGGAGCTGTTTTTT.